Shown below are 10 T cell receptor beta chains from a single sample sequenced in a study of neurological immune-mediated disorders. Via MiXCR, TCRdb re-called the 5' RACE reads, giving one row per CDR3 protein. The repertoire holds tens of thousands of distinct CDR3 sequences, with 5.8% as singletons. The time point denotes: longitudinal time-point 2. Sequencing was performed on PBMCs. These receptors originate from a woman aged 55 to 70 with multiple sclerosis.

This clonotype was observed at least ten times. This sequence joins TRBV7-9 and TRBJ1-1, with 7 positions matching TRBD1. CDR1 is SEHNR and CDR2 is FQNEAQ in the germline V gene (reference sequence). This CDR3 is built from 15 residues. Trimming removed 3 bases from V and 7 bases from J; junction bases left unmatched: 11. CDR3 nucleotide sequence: TGTGCCAGCAGCTTTTTATCCGGGACAGACCATGAAGCTTTCTTT. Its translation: CASSFLSGTDHEAFF.

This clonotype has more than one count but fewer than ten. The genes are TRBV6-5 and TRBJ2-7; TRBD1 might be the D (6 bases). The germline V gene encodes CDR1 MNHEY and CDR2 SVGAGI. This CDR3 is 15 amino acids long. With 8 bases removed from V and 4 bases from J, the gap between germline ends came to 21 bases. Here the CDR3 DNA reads TGTGCCAGCGGCCCCAAAGGGGGTGGCGCGTACGAGCAGTACTTC. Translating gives CASGPKGGGAYEQYF.

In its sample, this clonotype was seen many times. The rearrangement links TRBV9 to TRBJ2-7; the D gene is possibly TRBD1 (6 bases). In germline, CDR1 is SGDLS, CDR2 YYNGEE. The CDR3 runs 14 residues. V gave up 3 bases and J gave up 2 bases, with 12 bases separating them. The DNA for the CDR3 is TGTGCCAGCAGCGCCGGACAGATCACCTACGAGCAGTACTTC. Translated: CASSAGQITYEQYF.

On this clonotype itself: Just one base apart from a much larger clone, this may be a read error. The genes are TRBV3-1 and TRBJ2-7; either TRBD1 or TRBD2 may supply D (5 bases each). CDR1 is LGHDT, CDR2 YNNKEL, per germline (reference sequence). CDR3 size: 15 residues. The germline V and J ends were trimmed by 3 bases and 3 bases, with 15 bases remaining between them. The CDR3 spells CASSQRWDQNYEQYF. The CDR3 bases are TGTGCCAGCAGCCAGCGGTGGGACCAGAACTACGAGCAGTACTTC.

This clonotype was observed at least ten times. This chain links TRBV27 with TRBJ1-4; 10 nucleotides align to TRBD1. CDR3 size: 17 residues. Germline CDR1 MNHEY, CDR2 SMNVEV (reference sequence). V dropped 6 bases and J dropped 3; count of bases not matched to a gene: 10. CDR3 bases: TGTGCCAGCAGACCTGGACAGGGGGTATCGGCTAATGAAAAACTGTTTTTT. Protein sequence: CASRPGQGVSANEKLFF. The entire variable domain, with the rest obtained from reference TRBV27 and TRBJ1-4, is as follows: EAQVTQNPRYLITVTGKKLTVTCSQNMNHEYMSWYRQDPGLGLRQIYYSMNVEVTDKGDVPEGYKVSRKEKRNFPLILESPSPNQTSLYFCASRPGQGVSANEKLFFGSGTQLSVL.

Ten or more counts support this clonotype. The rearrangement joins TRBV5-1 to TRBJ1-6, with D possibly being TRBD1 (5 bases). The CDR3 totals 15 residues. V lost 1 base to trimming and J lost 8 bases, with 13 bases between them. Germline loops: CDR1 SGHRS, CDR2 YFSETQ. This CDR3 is CASSLRGVKDSPLHF. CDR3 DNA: TGCGCCAGCAGCTTGAGAGGGGTTAAAGATTCACCCCTCCACTTT.

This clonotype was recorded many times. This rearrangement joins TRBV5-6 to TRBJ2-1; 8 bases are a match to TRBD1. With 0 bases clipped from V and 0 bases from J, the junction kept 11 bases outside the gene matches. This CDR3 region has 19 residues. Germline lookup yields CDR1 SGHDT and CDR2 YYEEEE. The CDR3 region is CASSLGNRGFMGSYNEQFF. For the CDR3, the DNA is TGTGCCAGCAGCTTGGGAAACAGGGGGTTCATGGGCTCCTACAATGAGCAGTTCTTC.

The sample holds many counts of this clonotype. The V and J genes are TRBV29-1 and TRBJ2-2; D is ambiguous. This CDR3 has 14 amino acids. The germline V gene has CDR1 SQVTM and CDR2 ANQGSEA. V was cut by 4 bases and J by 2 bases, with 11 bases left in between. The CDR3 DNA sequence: TGCAGCGTTGGCCCGGTTCCTAACACCGGGGAGCTGTTTTTT. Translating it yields CSVGPVPNTGELFF.

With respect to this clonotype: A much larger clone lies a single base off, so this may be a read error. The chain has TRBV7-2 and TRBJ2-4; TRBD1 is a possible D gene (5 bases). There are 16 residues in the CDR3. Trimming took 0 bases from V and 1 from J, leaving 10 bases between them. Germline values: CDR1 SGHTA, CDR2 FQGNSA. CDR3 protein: CASSLAWGSAKNIQYF. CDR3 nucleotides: TGTGCCAGCAGCTTAGCGTGGGGCTCCGCCAAAAACATTCAGTACTTC.

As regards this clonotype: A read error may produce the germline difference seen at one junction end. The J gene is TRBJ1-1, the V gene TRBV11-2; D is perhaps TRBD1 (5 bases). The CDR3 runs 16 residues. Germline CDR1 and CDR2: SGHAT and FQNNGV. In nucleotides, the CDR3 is TGTGCCAGCAGCTACCTTTCCGGGACGGTGAACACTGAAGCTTTATTT. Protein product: CASSYLSGTVNTEALF.